The rows below give T cell receptor beta chains drawn from one sample of a study of blood T cells in healthy people across ages. TCRdb redid the calling of the 5' RACE reads with MiXCR, one entry per CDR3 protein. The sample lists 750,000 to 950,000 distinct CDR3 sequences, less than 70% occurring once. The sample was blood. The source of these receptors is a man older than 75 in good health. The CDR3 runs from the conserved cysteine through the conserved F or W. A D gene is named only where the DNA matches it firmly. Where a row states a size, it is once, few, many or the class of an expanded clone; other rows omit it.

V	size	D	J	DNA	CDR3
TRBV24-1	few	NA	TRBJ2-1	TGTGCCACCAGTGATTTTAGGCGGGAAAGGAATGAGCAGTTCTTC	CATSDFRRERNEQFF
TRBV5-1	few	TRBD1	TRBJ2-7	TGCGCCAGCAGCTTGGCTACGGGACAGACCTACGAGCAGTACTTC	CASSLATGQTYEQYF
TRBV27	few	TRBD1	TRBJ2-1	TGTGCCAGCAGCTTGGACAGGGGGCATGAGCAGTTCTTC	CASSLDRGHEQFF
TRBV6-1	NA	TRBD1	TRBJ1-6	TGTGCCACCGACAGGGTCTCACCCCTCCACTTT	CATDRVSPLHF
TRBV27	NA	TRBD1	TRBJ2-1	TGTGCCAGCAGTTTATTTAGAACAGGGGGCAAGGATGAGCAGTTCTTC	CASSLFRTGGKDEQFF
TRBV10-3	few	TRBD2	TRBJ2-7	TGTGCCATCAGGTATAGCGGGAGTGGGTACGAGCAGTACTTC	CAIRYSGSGYEQYF
TRBV4-3	NA	TRBD2	TRBJ2-3	TGCGCCAGCAGCGGAGGGACTAGCGGGGGTTCATTCGGTCCGCAGTATTTT	CASSGGTSGGSFGPQYF
TRBV20-1	NA	NA	TRBJ2-1	TGCAGTGCTAGCGATGGAGCGGAGGTTGCCAACGAGCAGTTCTTC	CSASDGAEVANEQFF
TRBV7-2	few	TRBD2	TRBJ2-7	TGTGCCAGCAGCTTTGGACTAGCGGGAGGGACCACCTACGAGCAGTACTTC	CASSFGLAGGTTYEQYF
TRBV5-1	NA	TRBD1	TRBJ2-1	TGCGCCAGCAGCTTCGAGGGGGCGCGCTACAATGAGCAGTTCTTC	CASSFEGARYNEQFF
TRBV19	few	NA	TRBJ1-1	TGTGCCAGTTCTCAGGGCCTGAACACTGAAGCTTTCTTT	CASSQGLNTEAFF
TRBV12-3/TRBV12-4	once	TRBD1	TRBJ2-3	TGTGCCAGCAGTTTAGGACAGGGCAGAGACGCGTATTTT	CASSLGQGRDAYF
TRBV12-3/TRBV12-4	NA	TRBD2	TRBJ2-1	TGTGCCAGCAGCACCCGACTAGCGGACTGGGGCAATGAGCAGTTCTTC	CASSTRLADWGNEQFF
TRBV12-3/TRBV12-4	few	NA	TRBJ2-4	TGTGCCAGCAGCCCCGGGGTTAGGGTTGGATTCCAGTACTTC	CASSPGVRVGFQYF
TRBV5-1	NA	NA	TRBJ2-5	TGCGCCAGCAGCTGGGCCGGCAGCCGACAAGAGACCCAGTACTTC	CASSWAGSRQETQYF
TRBV20-1	few	NA	TRBJ2-5	TGCAGTGCTCATCTCGGGGACCAAGAGACCCAGTACTTC	CSAHLGDQETQYF
TRBV9	few	NA	TRBJ2-3	TGTGCCAGCAGCGGACAGGTGGCGAGTACGCAGTATTTT	CASSGQVASTQYF
TRBV28	NA	NA	TRBJ2-3	TGTGCCAGCAGTTTACGGGACTTCTCGTATAGCACAGATACGCAGTATTTT	CASSLRDFSYSTDTQYF
TRBV5-6	NA	NA	TRBJ2-5	TGTGCCAGCAGCCCCTTGAGGCGGGAAGAGACCCAGTACTTC	CASSPLRREETQYF
TRBV6-2/TRBV6-3	NA	TRBD1	TRBJ2-1	TGTGCCAGCATGGGGGACAGATACAATGAGCAGTTCTTC	CASMGDRYNEQFF
TRBV20-1	NA	NA	TRBJ2-3	TGCAGTGCTAGAGCGCCCCCCGGCAGGGGAGGGGCAGATACGCAGTATTTT	CSARAPPGRGGADTQYF
TRBV7-9	few	NA	TRBJ1-2	TGTGCCAGCAGCTTGTCCTCCACCGGCCGCTATGGCTACACCTTC	CASSLSSTGRYGYTF